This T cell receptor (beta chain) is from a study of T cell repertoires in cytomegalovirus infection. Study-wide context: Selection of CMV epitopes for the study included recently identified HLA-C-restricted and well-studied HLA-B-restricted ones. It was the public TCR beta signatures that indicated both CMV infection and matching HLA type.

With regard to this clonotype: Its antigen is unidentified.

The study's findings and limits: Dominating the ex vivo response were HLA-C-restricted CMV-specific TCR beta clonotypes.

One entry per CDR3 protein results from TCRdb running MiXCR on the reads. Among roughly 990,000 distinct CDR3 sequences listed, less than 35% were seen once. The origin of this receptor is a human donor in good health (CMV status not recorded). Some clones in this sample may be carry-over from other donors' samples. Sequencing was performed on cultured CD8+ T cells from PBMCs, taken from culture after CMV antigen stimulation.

The CDR3 sequence: CASSLAAGGLLDTQYF. CDR3 in DNA: TGTGCCAGCAGCTTAGCCGCGGGGGGGCTTTTGGATACGCAGTATTTT. This chain connects TRBV11-1 to TRBJ2-3; 9 bases are shared with TRBD2. Trimming took 0 bases from V and 6 from J; bases not matched to a gene: 7. Per the germline V gene, CDR1 is SGHAT and CDR2 is FQDESV (reference sequence). The CDR3 consists of 16 residues.